These 17 T cell receptor beta chains were sequenced from one sample in a study of blood T cell repertoires in COVID-19. Some clones are missing from TCRdb's copy, which holds only in-frame ones; the method was immunoSEQ multiplex PCR. The sample includes just over 350,000 clones, around 88% of them seen just once. Sequenced input: peripheral blood. These receptors were collected from a woman aged 55-69 years with COVID-19, enrolled during active disease.

The chain has TRBV5-6 and TRBJ1-2, with D hard to call. The ends were cut back, 3 bases at V and 5 bases at J, with 14 bases in the middle. Per the germline V gene, CDR1 is SGHDT and CDR2 is YYEEEE. CDR3 size: 14 residues. The chain's CDR3 is CASSSDPYTYGYTF. The CDR3 region has the DNA TGTGCCAGCAGCTCCGATCCCTATACTTATGGCTACACCTTC.

The J gene is TRBJ1-5, the V gene TRBV5-1, with TRBD1 identical over 7 bases. This CDR3 comprises 15 residues. Trimming removed 1 base from V and 4 bases from J; junction bases left unmatched: 5. CDR1 and CDR2 from the germline V gene are SGHRS and YFSETQ. The CDR3 here is CASSLYGDRNQPQHF. The CDR3 DNA follows: TGCGCCAGCAGCTTGTATGGGGACAGAAATCAGCCCCAGCATTTT.

In DNA, the CDR3 is TGCGCCAGCAGCGTATGGACAGGGCCTAATGAAAAACTGTTTTTT. Translating it yields CASSVWTGPNEKLFF. V is TRBV5-1 and J is TRBJ1-4, with 8 bases lining up with TRBD1. The CDR3 sequence is 15 residues long. Unmatched junction bases numbered 5, after V lost 4 bases and J lost 3 bases. Germline V lookup: CDR1 SGHRS, CDR2 YFSETQ.

This chain links TRBV6-5 with TRBJ1-2; D not certain. This CDR3 comprises 14 residues. Per the germline V gene, CDR1 is MNHEY and CDR2 is SVGAGI. With 7 bases removed from V and 2 bases from J, the gap between germline ends came to 14 bases. Here the CDR3 DNA reads TGTGCCAGCATCCTATCAGAGGAAAACTATGGCTACACCTTC. The encoded protein is CASILSEENYGYTF.

V is TRBV9 and J is TRBJ1-5; possibly TRBD1 for D (5 bases). Trimming pared 0 bases from V and 9 bases from J, leaving 16 bases between. There are 15 residues in the CDR3. Germline-derived CDR1 and CDR2 are SGDLS and YYNGEE. The CDR3 DNA reads TGTGCCAGCAGCGTAGGTTCCAGGGCGGGATCGCCCCAGCATTTT. Amino acid sequence: CASSVGSRAGSPQHF.

J is TRBJ1-1 and V is TRBV7-8, with TRBD1 as a possible D gene (6 bases). V was cut by 0 bases and J by 12 bases, with 17 bases left in between. The CDR3 has 14 amino acids. CDR1 and CDR2 from the germline V gene are SGHVS and FQNEAQ. The CDR3 coding sequence is TGTGCCAGCAGCTTAGCATCCACAGGGCGGATGACTTTCTTT. As protein: CASSLASTGRMTFF. The full variable domain, rest sourced from reference TRBV7-8 and TRBJ1-1, is GAGVSQSPRYKVAKRGQDVALRCDPISGHVSLFWYQQALGQGPEFLTYFQNEAQLDKSGLPSDRFFAERPEGSVSTLKIQRTQQEDSAVYLCASSLASTGRMTFFGQGTRLTVV.

The chain couples TRBV27 to TRBJ1-5; D is undetermined. V was shortened by 5 bases and J by 0 bases, with 8 bases between the two germline ends. CDR1 is MNHEY, CDR2 SMNVEV, per germline (reference sequence). CDR3 length: 14 amino acids. CDR3 loop: CASSRTYSNQPQHF. The CDR3 DNA follows: TGTGCCAGCAGTCGGACTTATAGCAATCAGCCCCAGCATTTT.

V usage is TRBV6-4 and J usage is TRBJ2-1; tentatively, D is TRBD1 (6 bases). CDR3 length equals 14 residues. The germline gives CDR1 MRHNA, CDR2 SNTAGT. Between the trimmed V and J ends, which lost 4 bases and 7 bases, there was a span of 14 bases. CDR3 bases: TGTGCCAGCAGTGTCATACAGGGTTTGAATGAGCAGTTCTTC. This codes for CASSVIQGLNEQFF.

This chain joins TRBV7-2 and TRBJ1-2, with 7 bases identical to TRBD1. J gave up 4 bases and V 3 bases, and 14 bases lay outside the gene matches. The CDR3 consists of 17 residues. Germline loops: CDR1 SGHTA, CDR2 FQGNSA. CDR3 nucleotides: TGTGCCAGCAGCTTCCCTCGTGGGACAGAGGTACTCTATGGCTACACCTTC. Translating gives CASSFPRGTEVLYGYTF.

The genes are TRBV5-1 and TRBJ1-5; 8 bases map to TRBD1. After removal of 4 bases from V and 4 bases from J, the junction contained 4 bases not matched to a gene. The CDR3 runs to 14 residues. Germline CDR1 reads SGHRS; CDR2 reads YFSETQ. The chain's CDR3 is CASSAGTGNQPQHF. The CDR3 DNA reads as TGCGCCAGCAGCGCCGGGACAGGTAATCAGCCCCAGCATTTT. Variable domain in full (rest from reference TRBV5-1 and TRBJ1-5): KAGVTQTPRYLIKTRGQQVTLSCSPISGHRSVSWYQQTPGQGLQFLFEYFSETQRNKGNFPGRFSGRQFSNSRSEMNVSTLELGDSALYLCASSAGTGNQPQHFGDGTRLSIL.

The chain carries TRBV7-9 and TRBJ2-1; 8 nucleotides line up with TRBD1. The CDR3 extends over 13 amino acids. V shed 5 bases, J shed 8 bases, and the junction held 5 bases outside the gene matches. The germline gives CDR1 SEHNR, CDR2 FQNEAQ (reference sequence). CDR3 residues: CASSVQGVDEQFF. As DNA, the CDR3 is TGTGCCAGCAGCGTACAGGGGGTCGATGAGCAGTTCTTC.

The chain recombines TRBV7-2 with TRBJ2-7; D is perhaps TRBD2 (5 bases). Trimming removed 6 bases from V and 0 bases from J, with 15 bases in between. Germline CDR1 is SGHTA and CDR2 is FQGNSA. The CDR3 has 15 amino acids. The CDR3 DNA follows: TGTGCCAGCAGTTCCGGGGTTTTAAACTCCTACGAGCAGTACTTC. Residues: CASSSGVLNSYEQYF.

CDR3 amino acids: CASSHGQGAGTEAFF. The CDR3 nucleotides are TGTGCCAGCTCACATGGACAGGGGGCGGGAACTGAAGCTTTCTTT. This chain joins TRBV18 and TRBJ1-1, with TRBD1 matching 11 bases. V gave up 4 bases and J gave up 5 bases; unmatched junction bases: 6. There are 15 residues in the CDR3. Germline loops: CDR1 KGHSH, CDR2 LQKENI.

This chain connects TRBV10-3 to TRBJ1-1, with D possibly being TRBD1 (6 bases). There are 12 residues in the CDR3. CDR1 and CDR2 from the germline V gene are ENHRY and SYGVKD. With 5 bases removed from V and 7 bases from J, the gap between germline ends came to 11 bases. The CDR3: CAISIEQGEAFF. The CDR3 DNA sequence: TGTGCCATCAGTATAGAACAGGGTGAAGCTTTCTTT.

V usage is TRBV18 and J usage is TRBJ1-1; TRBD1 is a possible D gene (6 bases). The germline CDR1 and CDR2 sequences are KGHSH and LQKENI. The V end lost 1 base, the J end lost 5 bases, and 17 bases lay between the germline ends. CDR3 size: 16 residues. The DNA of the CDR3 is TGTGCCAGCTCACCACTGGCACAGGGAATCGGAACTGAAGCTTTCTTT. It encodes CASSPLAQGIGTEAFF.

This sequence joins TRBV5-1 and TRBJ2-3, with 9 nucleotides matching TRBD2. The CDR3 runs to 17 residues. Germline V lookup: CDR1 SGHRS, CDR2 YFSETQ. V lost 2 bases and J lost 1; bases outside the gene matches: 8. The CDR3, as DNA: TGCGCCAGCAGCTTACCTATAATAGCGGGGGGCACAGATACGCAGTATTTT. It yields the protein CASSLPIIAGGTDTQYF.

This clone was counted only a few times. The chain has TRBV30 and TRBJ2-3; D is possibly TRBD2 (6 bases). V lost 5 bases and J 0 bases, leaving 21 bases between the germline ends. Looked up from germline, CDR1 is GTSNPN and CDR2 is SVGIG (reference sequence). The CDR3 sequence is 17 residues long. CDR3 bases: TGTGCCTGGTCCCCTAGGAGGGGCACAGGTAGCACAGATACGCAGTATTTT. Amino acid sequence: CAWSPRRGTGSTDTQYF. The entire variable domain, with the rest obtained from reference TRBV30 and TRBJ2-3, is as follows: SQTIHQWPATLVQPVGSPLSLECTVEGTSNPNLYWYRQAAGRGLQLLFYSVGIGQISSEVPQNLSASRPQDRQFILSSKKLLLSDSGFYLCAWSPRRGTGSTDTQYFGPGTRLTVL.